The 31 T cell receptor beta chains given below trace back to one sample, sequenced in a study of T cell repertoires in cytomegalovirus infection. No antigens are known for them. TCRdb redid the calling of the reads with MiXCR, one entry per CDR3 protein. The sample records more than 85,000 distinct CDR3 sequences, around 29% being singletons. Sequenced material: CD8+ T cells from cultured PBMCs, taken from culture after CMV antigen stimulation. The receptors derive from a human donor in good health (CMV status not recorded). Some clones in this sample may be carry-over from other donors' samples.

The chain recombines TRBV3-1 with TRBJ2-1; D assignment may be TRBD1 or TRBD2 (5 bases each). Trimming stripped 0 bases from V and 4 bases from J, with 10 bases between. Germline V gene sequence: CDR1 LGHDT, CDR2 YNNKEL (reference sequence). The CDR3 is made up of 15 amino acids. CDR3: CASSQDLGEYNEQFF. As DNA, the CDR3 is TGTGCCAGCAGCCAAGATTTGGGGGAGTACAATGAGCAGTTCTTC.

The rearrangement uses TRBV6-1 and TRBJ2-2, with D possibly being TRBD1 (6 bases). Between the trimmed V and J ends, which lost 5 bases and 6 bases, there was a span of 16 bases. This CDR3 is built from 15 residues. CDR1 is MNHNS and CDR2 is SASEGT in the germline V gene. CDR3 residues: CASSQDSNDPGELFF. In nucleotides, the CDR3 is TGTGCCAGCAGTCAGGACAGTAATGATCCCGGGGAGCTGTTTTTT.

This rearrangement joins TRBV14 to TRBJ2-2, with D uncertain. CDR3 size: 14 residues. Germline CDR1 is SGHDN and CDR2 is FVKESK. The V end lost 0 bases, the J end lost 6 bases, and 8 bases lay between the germline ends. CDR3 nucleotides: TGTGCCAGCAGCCAAGATAGACTCTCCGGGGAGCTGTTTTTT. Amino acid sequence: CASSQDRLSGELFF.

The V call is TRBV7-2, the J call TRBJ1-4; D ambiguous. Germline V gene data show CDR1 as SGHTA and CDR2 as FQGNSA. The CDR3 loop spans 17 amino acids. V was shortened by 4 bases and J by 5 bases, with 20 bases between the two germline ends. CDR3 protein: CASSSLEAGFRNEKLFF. CDR3 in DNA: TGTGCCAGCAGCTCATTAGAAGCGGGTTTCCGGAATGAAAAACTGTTTTTT.

Details on this clonotype: An end of the junction does not agree with germline; a read error may underlie this. This rearrangement joins TRBV7-8 to TRBJ2-5; the match to TRBD2 covers 8 bases. This CDR3 has 15 residues. Germline V gene sequence: CDR1 SGHVS, CDR2 FQNEAQ. CDR3 sequence (DNA): TGTGCCAGCAGACTGAAGCGGGGGAGCCAAGAGGCCCAGTACTTC. This gives the protein CASRLKRGSQEAQYF.

The sample holds a few counts of this clonotype. V gene TRBV27 combines with J gene TRBJ2-7, with 9 bases identical to TRBD1. The V and J ends lost 4 bases and 4 bases, in that order; junction bases with no gene match: 5. This CDR3 spans 14 amino acids. Germline CDR1 and CDR2: MNHEY and SMNVEV (reference sequence). The CDR3 DNA reads TGTGCCAGCAGTTCCGGGACAGGGCGGTACGAGCAGTACTTC. Its protein product is CASSSGTGRYEQYF.

The V call is TRBV27, the J call TRBJ1-6; D is possibly TRBD1 (5 bases). This CDR3 spans 14 amino acids. Trimming took 6 bases from V and 8 from J, leaving 14 bases between them. Germline CDR1 and CDR2: MNHEY and SMNVEV (reference sequence). The CDR3 region is CASSSGTDYSPLHF. Written as DNA, the CDR3 is TGTGCCAGCAGCTCCGGGACGGATTATTCACCCCTCCACTTT.

Only a few counts were recorded for this clonotype. The rearrangement uses TRBV19 and TRBJ1-2; 9 bases agree with TRBD1. This CDR3 is built from 13 residues. Germline V gives CDR1 LNHDA, CDR2 SQIVND (reference sequence). The V gene end was trimmed by 5 bases and the J gene end by 7 bases; junction bases not matched to a gene: 5. CDR3 nucleotides: TGTGCCAGTAGTCTTCGGGACAGGGCTGGCTACACCTTC. Amino acid sequence: CASSLRDRAGYTF. The variable domain in full, completed from reference TRBV19 and TRBJ1-2, reads DGGITQSPKYLFRKEGQNVTLSCEQNLNHDAMYWYRQDPGQGLRLIYYSQIVNDFQKGDIAEGYSVSREKKESFPLTVTSAQKNPTAFYLCASSLRDRAGYTFGSGTRLTVV.

This clonotype was found many times. V usage is TRBV7-6 and J usage is TRBJ2-7; the D gene could be TRBD1 or TRBD2 (6 bases each). The CDR3 sequence is 15 residues long. Trimming shortened V by 2 bases and J by 7 bases, and 18 bases separated the two germline ends. Germline V gene lookup returns CDR1 SGHVS and CDR2 FNYEAQ. CDR3 region: CASSLSSSGANEQYF. CDR3 DNA sequence: TGTGCCAGCAGCTTATCGTCGTCGGGGGCGAATGAGCAGTACTTC.

This clonotype was seen many times. The chain employs TRBV28 and TRBJ2-6; D remains unclear. V gave up 1 base and J gave up 1 base, with 8 bases separating them. Germline V gives CDR1 MDHEN, CDR2 SYDVKM. The CDR3 runs to 16 residues. The CDR3 here is CASSLFFQSGANVLTF. In DNA form, the CDR3 reads TGTGCCAGCAGTTTATTTTTTCAGTCTGGGGCCAACGTCCTGACTTTC. The full variable domain, with the rest looked up from reference TRBV28 and TRBJ2-6, is DVKVTQSSRYLVKRTGEKVFLECVQDMDHENMFWYRQDPGLGLRLIYFSYDVKMKEKGDIPEGYSVSREKKERFSLILESASTNQTSMYLCASSLFFQSGANVLTFGAGSRLTVL.

V is TRBV29-1 and J is TRBJ2-3, with unresolved D. Trimming shortened V by 0 bases and J by 1 base, and 11 bases separated the two germline ends. The CDR3 is made up of 15 amino acids. Germline V gene sequence: CDR1 SQVTM, CDR2 ANQGSEA. Here the CDR3 reads CSVEEGRLGTDTQYF. The CDR3 DNA follows: TGCAGCGTTGAAGAAGGGCGTCTGGGCACAGATACGCAGTATTTT.

This clonotype was recorded a few times. This chain uses TRBV2 with TRBJ2-1, with 10 positions matching TRBD2. CDR3 length: 19 amino acids. The V segment lost 0 bases and the J segment 6 bases; nucleotides outside the gene matches: 14. Germline assignment: CDR1 SNHLY and CDR2 FYNNEI. The CDR3 reads CASSEAHSGLALAGNEQFF. The CDR3 DNA is TGTGCCAGCAGTGAAGCGCACTCGGGACTAGCGCTTGCGGGCAATGAGCAGTTCTTC.

The rearrangement uses TRBV5-8 and TRBJ1-2; D not certain. CDR3 length: 10 amino acids. V lost 1 base and J 8 bases, leaving 3 bases between the germline ends. Germline V gene data show CDR1 as SGHTS and CDR2 as YDEGEE. The CDR3 DNA sequence: TGTGCCAGCAGCTTGCAGGGCTACACCTTC. It codes for CASSLQGYTF.

The V and J genes are TRBV20-1 and TRBJ1-1; D gene uncertain. The CDR3 has 11 residues. Trimming left V 5 bases short and J 3 bases short, with 7 bases between. Germline V CDR1 and CDR2: DFQATT, SNEGSKA (reference sequence). The CDR3 DNA sequence: TGCAGTGCTGCGGACTACACTGAAGCTTTCTTT. It specifies CSAADYTEAFF.

The V gene is TRBV20-1, the J gene TRBJ2-1, with D unresolved. V was shortened by 7 bases and J by 5 bases, with 21 bases between the two germline ends. The CDR3 is made up of 15 amino acids. Germline V gives CDR1 DFQATT, CDR2 SNEGSKA (reference sequence). CDR3 sequence: CSVIELGQANNEQFF. The CDR3 DNA reads TGCAGTGTCATAGAGCTTGGCCAGGCGAACAATGAGCAGTTCTTC.

This rearrangement joins TRBV20-1 to TRBJ2-1; 16 nucleotides align to TRBD2. Germline values: CDR1 DFQATT, CDR2 SNEGSKA (reference sequence). This CDR3 is built from 20 residues. V lost 3 bases, J lost 8 bases, and 19 bases stayed unmatched. The CDR3 sequence is CSASPGVFGTSGRAVHEQFF. In DNA form, the CDR3 reads TGCAGTGCTAGCCCCGGGGTCTTTGGGACTAGCGGGAGGGCCGTCCATGAGCAGTTCTTC.

The chain joins TRBV7-9 to TRBJ1-1; 10 nucleotides agree with TRBD1. CDR1 and CDR2 (germline): SEHNR, FQNEAQ (reference sequence). J lost 4 bases, V lost 5 bases, and 7 bases had no gene match. This CDR3 spans 15 amino acids. The CDR3 reads CASSPDRGRGTEAFF. The CDR3 nucleotides are TGTGCCAGCAGCCCAGACAGGGGGCGAGGCACTGAAGCTTTCTTT.

This clonotype was seen only a few times. This chain joins TRBV27 and TRBJ2-5; the D call may be TRBD1 or TRBD2 (5 bases each). V gave up 10 bases and J gave up 5 bases, with 17 bases separating them. CDR3 length: 13 residues. From germline, CDR1 is MNHEY and CDR2 SMNVEV (reference sequence). This CDR3 is CATGTFTRETQYF. The DNA for the CDR3 is TGTGCCACCGGGACCTTTACAAGGGAGACCCAGTACTTC.

The chain couples TRBV19 to TRBJ2-1; D might be TRBD1 (6 bases). Germline V gene data show CDR1 as LNHDA and CDR2 as SQIVND (reference sequence). Trimming left V 5 bases short and J 4 bases short, with 9 bases between. This CDR3 has 13 amino acids. Here the CDR3 reads CASSFGQYNEQFF. Written as DNA, the CDR3 is TGTGCCAGTAGTTTCGGACAGTACAATGAGCAGTTCTTC.

The genes are TRBV19 and TRBJ1-1; TRBD1 aligns across 7 bases. The CDR3 has 14 amino acids. J was trimmed by 1 base and V by 5 bases; bases with no gene match: 4. Germline-derived CDR1 and CDR2 are LNHDA and SQIVND (reference sequence). The CDR3 protein is CASSWGTENTEAFF. The CDR3 coding sequence is TGTGCCAGTAGTTGGGGGACAGAGAACACTGAAGCTTTCTTT.

The table lists this clonotype with a few counts. The gene calls are TRBV12-3 or TRBV12-4 and TRBJ2-1; TRBD1 is a possible D gene (5 bases). The CDR3 length is 12 residues. V was pared by 7 bases and J by 7 bases, with 11 bases between. CDR3 sequence reads: CASTAGPNEQFF. In DNA, the CDR3 is TGTGCCAGCACGGCAGGGCCAAATGAGCAGTTCTTC.

The CDR3 DNA is TGTGCCAGCAGAAGGGGTGACTATGGCTACACCTTC. Translation gives CASRRGDYGYTF. The V call is TRBV27, the J call TRBJ1-2; possible D gene TRBD1, 5 bases. Between the trimmed V and J ends, which lost 6 bases and 3 bases, there was a span of 8 bases. CDR3 size: 12 residues. Germline-derived CDR1 and CDR2 are MNHEY and SMNVEV (reference sequence).

This clonotype has ten or more counts. The chain combines TRBV7-8 with TRBJ2-1, with 10 positions matching TRBD1. Germline assignment: CDR1 SGHVS and CDR2 FQNEAQ. With 4 bases clipped from V and 6 bases from J, the junction kept 6 bases outside the gene matches. The CDR3 totals 15 residues. CDR3 amino acids: CASSWGTGAGNEQFF. The CDR3 DNA reads as TGTGCCAGCAGCTGGGGGACAGGGGCTGGCAATGAGCAGTTCTTC.

The chain carries TRBV6-6 and TRBJ2-3; 8 positions agree with TRBD2. Losses at the gene ends were 8 bases for V and 2 bases for J; bases not matched to a gene: 12. The CDR3 consists of 16 residues. Per the germline V gene, CDR1 is MNHNY and CDR2 is SVGAGI (reference sequence). CDR3 protein: CASELESGGPTDTQYF. In DNA form, the CDR3 reads TGTGCCAGCGAATTAGAAAGCGGGGGCCCCACAGATACGCAGTATTTT.

The chain carries TRBV15 and TRBJ2-7, with a weak D call TRBD2 (6 bases). The CDR3 consists of 12 residues. Germline CDR1 reads LNHNV; CDR2 reads YYDKDF (reference sequence). V was clipped by 5 bases and J by 6 bases, with 11 bases between them. Here the CDR3 DNA reads TGTGCCACCAGCTGGGGGGTACGCGAGCAGTACTTC. Translated, it gives CATSWGVREQYF.

This clonotype was counted many times. The chain links TRBV2 to TRBJ2-3, with D unresolved. Trimming left V 4 bases short and J 3 bases short, with 8 bases between. Germline V CDR1 and CDR2: SNHLY, FYNNEI. The CDR3 consists of 13 residues. The CDR3 sequence: CASSGIFTDTQYF. The CDR3 coding sequence is TGTGCCAGCAGTGGAATTTTTACAGATACGCAGTATTTT.

This clonotype has only a few counts. V gene TRBV20-1 combines with J gene TRBJ2-7, with D possibly being TRBD1 (5 bases). The V end lost 4 bases, the J end lost 3 bases, and 10 bases lay between the germline ends. Germline CDR1 and CDR2: DFQATT and SNEGSKA (reference sequence). The CDR3 spans 12 residues. DNA for the CDR3: TGCAGTGCTACCCCAGGGTTCTACGAGCAGTACTTC. Its protein product is CSATPGFYEQYF.

This clonotype was observed at least ten times. V gene TRBV3-1 combines with J gene TRBJ2-7, with 8 bases matching TRBD2. The CDR3 runs 14 residues. After removal of 4 bases from V and 4 bases from J, the junction contained 6 bases not matched to a gene. Germline CDR1 LGHDT, CDR2 YNNKEL (reference sequence). In DNA form, the CDR3 reads TGTGCCAGCAGCCCACCGGGCGGGGGGTACGAGCAGTACTTC. Its protein is CASSPPGGGYEQYF.

The gene calls are TRBV12-3 or TRBV12-4 and TRBJ2-2; 12 bases agree with TRBD1. After removal of 8 bases from V and 4 bases from J, the junction contained 2 bases not matched to a gene. There are 14 residues in the CDR3. CDR3 sequence (DNA): TGTGCCAGCTGGGACAGGGGGCGCACCGGGGAGCTGTTTTTT. Its protein product is CASWDRGRTGELFF.

This clonotype was counted only a few times. The rearrangement joins TRBV12-3 or TRBV12-4 to TRBJ2-5; 7 positions agree with TRBD1. The V and J ends lost 2 bases and 5 bases, in that order; junction bases with no gene match: 5. The CDR3 is 14 residues long. CDR3 DNA sequence: TGTGCCAGCAGTTTAAAGGGGGCTGGGGAGACCCAGTACTTC. Its protein is CASSLKGAGETQYF.

This clonotype was found a few times. The chain recombines TRBV7-9 with TRBJ1-3; D not certain. The V gene's germline CDR1 is SEHNR and CDR2 FQNEAQ (reference sequence). With 5 bases removed from V and 0 bases from J, the gap between germline ends came to 14 bases. This CDR3 has 16 amino acids. CDR3 amino acids: CASSETTGISGNTIYF. CDR3 in DNA: TGTGCCAGCAGCGAAACTACGGGGATCTCTGGAAACACCATATATTTT.